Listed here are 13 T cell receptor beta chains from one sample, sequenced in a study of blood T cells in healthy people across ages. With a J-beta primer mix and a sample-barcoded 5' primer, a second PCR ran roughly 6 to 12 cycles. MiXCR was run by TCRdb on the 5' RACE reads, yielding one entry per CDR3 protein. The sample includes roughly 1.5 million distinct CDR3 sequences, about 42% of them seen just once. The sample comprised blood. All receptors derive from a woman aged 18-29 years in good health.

CDR3 nucleotides: TGCAGTGCTAGAGGCCTAGGGGGTTCTTTCGAGCAGTACTTC. This translates into CSARGLGGSFEQYF. The gene calls are TRBV20-1 and TRBJ2-7; tentative D call: TRBD1 (6 bases). The CDR3 spans 14 residues. The V gene's germline CDR1 is DFQATT and CDR2 SNEGSKA (reference sequence). Trimming removed 1 base at V and 6 bases at J, with 16 bases between.

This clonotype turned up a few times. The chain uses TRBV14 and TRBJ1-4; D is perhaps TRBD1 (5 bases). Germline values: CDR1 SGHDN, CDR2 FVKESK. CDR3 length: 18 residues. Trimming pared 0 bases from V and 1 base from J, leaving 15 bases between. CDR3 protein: CASSQERGTSQTNEKLFF. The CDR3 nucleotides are TGTGCCAGCAGCCAAGAGCGGGGCACCTCGCAAACTAATGAAAAACTGTTTTTT.

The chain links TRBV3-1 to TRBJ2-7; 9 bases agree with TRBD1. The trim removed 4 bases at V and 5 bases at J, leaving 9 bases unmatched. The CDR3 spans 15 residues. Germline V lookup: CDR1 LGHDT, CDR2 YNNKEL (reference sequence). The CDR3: CASSRFGTGLNEQYF. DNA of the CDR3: TGTGCCAGCAGCCGGTTCGGGACAGGGCTAAACGAGCAGTACTTC.

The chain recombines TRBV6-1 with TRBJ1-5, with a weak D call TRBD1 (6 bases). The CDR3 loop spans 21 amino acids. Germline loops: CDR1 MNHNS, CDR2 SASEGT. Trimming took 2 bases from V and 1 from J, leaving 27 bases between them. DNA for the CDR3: TGTGCCAGCAGTGAAAGTAGGGGGTCCAGTGCGCGCCCTAGGAGCAATCAGCCCCAGCATTTT. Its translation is CASSESRGSSARPRSNQPQHF.

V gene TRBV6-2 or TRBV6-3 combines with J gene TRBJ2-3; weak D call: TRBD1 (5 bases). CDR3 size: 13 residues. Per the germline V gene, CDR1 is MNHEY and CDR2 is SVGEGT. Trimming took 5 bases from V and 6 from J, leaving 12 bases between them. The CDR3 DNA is TGTGCCAGCAGTCACACGGACAAGGATACGCAGTATTTT. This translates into CASSHTDKDTQYF.

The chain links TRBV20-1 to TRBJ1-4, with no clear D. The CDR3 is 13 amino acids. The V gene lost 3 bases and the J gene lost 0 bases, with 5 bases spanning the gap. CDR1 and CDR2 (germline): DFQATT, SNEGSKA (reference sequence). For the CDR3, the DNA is TGCAGTGCTAGTGGCTCAACTAATGAAAAACTGTTTTTT. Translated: CSASGSTNEKLFF.

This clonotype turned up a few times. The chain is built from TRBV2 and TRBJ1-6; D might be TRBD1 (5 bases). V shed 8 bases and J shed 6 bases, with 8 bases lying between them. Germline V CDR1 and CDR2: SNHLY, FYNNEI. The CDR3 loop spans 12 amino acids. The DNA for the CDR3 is TGTGCCAGCTATGGGGGTAATTCACCCCTCCACTTT. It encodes CASYGGNSPLHF.

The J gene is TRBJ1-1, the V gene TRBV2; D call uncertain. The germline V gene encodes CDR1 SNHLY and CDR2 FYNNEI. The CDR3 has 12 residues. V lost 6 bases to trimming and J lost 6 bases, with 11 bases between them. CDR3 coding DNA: TGTGCCAGCAGCGAAAATTCCCCTGAAGCTTTCTTT. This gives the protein CASSENSPEAFF.

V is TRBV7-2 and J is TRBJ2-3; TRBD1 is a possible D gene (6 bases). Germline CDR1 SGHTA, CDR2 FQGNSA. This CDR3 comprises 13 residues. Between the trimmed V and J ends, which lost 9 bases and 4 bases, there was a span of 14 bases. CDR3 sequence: CARGRGGSDTQYF. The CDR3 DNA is TGTGCCAGGGGGCGTGGGGGCTCAGATACGCAGTATTTT.

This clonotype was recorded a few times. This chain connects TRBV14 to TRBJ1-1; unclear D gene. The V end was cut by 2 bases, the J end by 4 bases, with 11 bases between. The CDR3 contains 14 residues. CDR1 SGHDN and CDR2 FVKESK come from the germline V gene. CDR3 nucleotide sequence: TGTGCCAGCAGCCAACGAGGGAAGGGCACTGAAGCTTTCTTT. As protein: CASSQRGKGTEAFF.

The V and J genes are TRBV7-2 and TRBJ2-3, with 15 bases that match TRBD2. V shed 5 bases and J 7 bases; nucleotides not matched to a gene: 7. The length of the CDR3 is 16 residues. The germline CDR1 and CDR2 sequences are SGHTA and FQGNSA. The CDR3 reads CASSPGTSGGQHTQYF. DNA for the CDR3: TGTGCCAGCAGCCCCGGGACTAGCGGGGGGCAGCATACGCAGTATTTT. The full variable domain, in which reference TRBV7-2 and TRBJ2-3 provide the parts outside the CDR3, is GAGVSQSPSNKVTEKGKDVELRCDPISGHTALYWYRQSLGQGLEFLIYFQGNSAPDKSGLPSDRFSAERTGGSVSTLTIQRTQQEDSAVYLCASSPGTSGGQHTQYFGPGTRLTVL.

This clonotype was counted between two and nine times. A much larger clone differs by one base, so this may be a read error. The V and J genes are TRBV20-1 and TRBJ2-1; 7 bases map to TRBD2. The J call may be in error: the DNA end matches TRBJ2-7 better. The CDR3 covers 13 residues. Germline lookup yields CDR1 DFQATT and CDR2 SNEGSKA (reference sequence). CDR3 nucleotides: TGCAGTGCTAGCGGGGGGAAAAACAATGAGCAGTACTTC. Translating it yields CSASGGKNNEQYF.

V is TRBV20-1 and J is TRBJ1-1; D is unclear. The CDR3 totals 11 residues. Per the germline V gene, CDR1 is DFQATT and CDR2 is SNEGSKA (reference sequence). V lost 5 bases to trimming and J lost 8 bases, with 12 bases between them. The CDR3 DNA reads TGCAGTGCTGGCGGGCCACTGGAAGCTTTCTTT. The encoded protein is CSAGGPLEAFF.